The source of this T cell receptor beta chain is a study of CD8+ T cells in alopecia areata (dated by TCRdb to the late 2010s). Looking at the study overall: The treated patients, all with moderate-to-severe alopecia areata, were enrolled in an open-label pilot trial of oral tofacitinib given at 5 to 10 mg twice daily. Tofacitinib was administered for 6 to 18 months, and 6 months of follow-up off drug were then conducted to assess delayed response and recurrence. The study used high-throughput TCRbeta sequencing to examine T cell clonal expansion in alopecia areata, in both the C3H/HeJ mouse model and human patients. On the human side, TCRbeta sequencing was run on scalp tissue and on sorted CD4+ and CD8+ peripheral blood T cells from healthy controls and from alopecia areata patients with either patchy or totalis/universalis disease. Biopsies were taken from tofacitinib-treated patients at baseline and again at 4 and 24 weeks into treatment, and several of those patients also had a later scalp biopsy. Scalp clonality was compared among normal scalp (n=4), patchy alopecia areata scalp (n=8), and alopecia totalis/universalis scalp (n=8). The RNA source kit depended on sample type: the PAXgene miRNA kit for fixed scalp, the miRNeasy kit for PBMCs, and the RNeasy kit for mouse skin. TCRbeta CDR3 regions were amplified by immunoSEQ multiplex PCR with 35 Vbeta forward and 13 Jbeta reverse primers. The investigation overall reported the following: Higher clonality and more expanded CD8+ clones were observed in lesional scalp than in normal scalp, particularly in alopecia totalis/universalis, a finding suggestive of antigenic drive. Shared TCR sequences between patients were less evident than in mice, which may be partly attributable to HLA diversity in the patient population. Unlike mouse skin, which is dominated by gammadelta T cells, normal human skin has resident alphabeta T cells that are also sequenced, and this complicates analysis of the scalp TCR repertoire.

The method behind the library was the immunoSEQ multiplex PCR assay. To provide template for TCR sequencing, every sample had RNA extracted and reverse transcribed into cDNA. First-strand cDNA was synthesized with SuperScript III using a 2:1 mix of oligo-dT and random hexamers. A synthetic immune receptor repertoire was used to gauge amplification bias, and whatever bias remained was removed computationally. Regarding the original processing steps: Raw reads were preprocessed to remove errors, and CDR3 was defined by IMGT conventions from the conserved cysteine to phenylalanine. To get clonality, Shannon entropy was normalized by log2 of the number of productive unique TCRs and the result was subtracted from 1. Whether scalp clones were CD4 or CD8 was inferred by matching scalp TCRbeta sequences against CD4 and CD8 repertoires sorted from blood. Imported from immuneACCESS, the table was reduced by TCRdb to in-frame sequences with V and J called. These copies leave out some clones; in studies compared against another copy, an unresolved V gene accounts for under half, and the cause of the remainder is not known. V, J and clone size reflect that table, while D and trimming were determined from the DNA. The sample table holds approximately 150,000 clones, of which around 49% were seen once. The top ten constitute over 0.85% of the sample.

On this clone itself: Its antigen is unknown. No qualities accompany the bases; no much larger clone lies one base away.

There are 13 amino acids in the CDR3, from cysteine to phenylalanine inclusive. CDR3 DNA only is kept here, 39 bases in frame from base 1. Ends trimmed: V by 7 bases, J by 8 bases; bases unmatched to a gene: 7. The germline V gene (reference sequence) supplies CDR1 LNHDA and CDR2 SQIVND. The time point label here, explained by the study, means: baseline before oral tofacitinib. Lesional scalp punch biopsies and peripheral blood were collected from alopecia areata patients. PBMCs were separated by density centrifugation and stained for CD3, CD4 and CD8, after which CD4+ and CD8+ T cells were sorted on a FACSAria.

The chain links TRBV19 with TRBJ2-1, with 8 central nucleotides matching TRBD2. The material sequenced was CD4+ T cells sorted from blood, taken at week 0. The TCR was taken from a human donor with alopecia areata. The nucleotide sequence reads TGTGCCAGTAAAAGCGGGAGTAGGGATGAGCAGTTCTTC. Translated, it gives CASKSGSRDEQFF.